The clone carrying this TCR beta chain was recorded many times. Its antigen is currently unknown. The data derive from a study of response to subunit inactivated influenza vaccine. Study results and caveats: The study's authors posited that every seasonal influenza vaccination enlists few new T cells.

Deletions cut 3 bases from V and 9 bases from J, with 18 bases between. CDR3 length equals 14 residues. Germline V lookup: CDR1 DFQATT, CDR2 SNEGSKA (reference sequence). TCRdb passed the RT-PCR reads through MiXCR, listing each CDR3 protein once. The sample has roughly 700,000 distinct CDR3 sequences, roughly 14% seen once. The chain recombines TRBV20-1 with TRBJ1-5, with D possibly TRBD1 on 6 matching bases. The clonotype was recovered from a man aged 45-60 years who received an inactivated influenza vaccine. This sample comprised PBMCs from blood, obtained 14 to 15 days before vaccination. Written as DNA, the CDR3 is TGCAGTGCTAGTGGAGGAGGGGGACGGGTGCCCCAGCATTTT. It is translated as CSASGGGGRVPQHF.